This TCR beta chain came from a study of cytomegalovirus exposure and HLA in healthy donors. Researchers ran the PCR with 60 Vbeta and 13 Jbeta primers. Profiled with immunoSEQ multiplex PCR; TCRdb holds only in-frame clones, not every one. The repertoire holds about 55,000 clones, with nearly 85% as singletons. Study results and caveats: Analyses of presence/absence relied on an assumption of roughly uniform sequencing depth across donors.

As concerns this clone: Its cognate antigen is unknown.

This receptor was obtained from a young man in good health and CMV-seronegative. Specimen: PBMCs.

CDR3 coding DNA: TGTGCCAGCAGCTTGGGTATCCAGAGCTACACCTTC. Residues: CASSLGIQSYTF. The V call is TRBV5-6, the J call TRBJ1-2; D remains ambiguous. V was clipped by 0 bases and J by 9 bases, with 9 bases between them. Per the germline V gene, CDR1 is SGHDT and CDR2 is YYEEEE. The CDR3 covers 12 residues.